The clone carrying this T cell receptor (beta chain) was detected only once. The record originates from a study of blood T cell repertoires in COVID-19. Data came from immunoSEQ multiplex PCR; TCRdb stores just in-frame clones and leaves some out. The sample carries over 75,000 clones, about 91% recorded once. This clonotype was sampled from a woman aged 80 or older with active COVID-19. Sequencing used peripheral blood.

The CDR3: CASSIQGAGSGANVLTF. The DNA of the CDR3 is TGTGCCAGTAGTATTCAGGGGGCAGGCTCTGGGGCCAACGTCCTGACTTTC. The V and J genes are TRBV19 and TRBJ2-6; TRBD1 matches 8 bases. The CDR3 contains 17 residues. V trimming: 3 bases; J trimming: 0 bases; junction bases outside the gene matches: 4. CDR1 and CDR2 from the germline V gene are LNHDA and SQIVND (reference sequence).